This T cell receptor beta chain came from a study of cytomegalovirus exposure and HLA in healthy donors. Trimming shortened V by 6 bases and J by 4 bases, and 12 bases separated the two germline ends. Germline V CDR1 and CDR2: MDHEN, SYDVKM. The CDR3 extends over 13 amino acids. Primers included in the PCR were 60 Vbeta and 13 Jbeta primers. TCRdb keeps only in-frame clones here, not all; method: immunoSEQ multiplex PCR. The repertoire holds about 130,000 clones, with roughly 80% as singletons. The V gene is TRBV28, the J gene TRBJ1-2; no definite D call. This receptor was obtained from a young man in good health and CMV-seropositive. Input material: PBMCs. In DNA, the CDR3 is TGTGCCAGCAGCCCGCCACAATCCTATGGCTACACCTTC. As protein: CASSPPQSYGYTF.